This entry describes one T cell receptor (beta chain). Its specificity is unknown. These data originate in a study of cytomegalovirus exposure and HLA in healthy donors. Whole-study results and caveats: Cytomegalovirus status was reportedly diagnosed by the classifier with high specificity and sensitivity. In a later analysis, TCR beta V- and J-gene trimming showed a link to a missense DCLRE1C variant. A later analysis revealed that TCR association rates differed between HLA loci, peaking at DRB1 and bottoming out at HLA-C. A prior analysis recorded that most TCR beta V segments were productive about 87% or about 30% of the time.

V was trimmed by 3 bases and J by 4 bases, leaving 9 bases between them. CDR1 and CDR2 from the germline V gene are MNHEY and SMNVEV (reference sequence). The CDR3 sequence is 13 residues long. PCR used 60 Vbeta primers and 13 Jbeta primers. Sequencing was performed with immunoSEQ multiplex PCR; in TCRdb, only in-frame clones are kept and a portion is missing. The sample records some 150,000 clones, 76% being singletons. The chain combines TRBV27 with TRBJ1-2; no definite D call. Source material: PBMCs. The receptor was isolated from a female donor in good health and CMV-seropositive. The DNA of the CDR3 is TGTGCCAGCAGTTTCGGCGGAACCTATGGCTACACCTTC. Amino acid sequence: CASSFGGTYGYTF.